What follows are 9 T cell receptor beta chains derived from one specimen sequenced in a study of OX40 agonist ivuxolimab in advanced cancers. Library preparation was by the immunoSEQ multiplex PCR assay. As stored in TCRdb, this immuneACCESS dataset retains in-frame rearrangements with V and J assigned. A fraction of the clones does not appear; measured against another copy, unresolved V genes explain less than half of the discrepancy, and the remainder lacks a known reason. This sample has roughly 63,000 clones in its table, and 75% to 90% of those were observed once. The top ten hold 9.5% to 15% of the sample. This specimen consisted of CD4+ or CD8+ T cells sorted from blood, obtained in a trial of the OX40 agonist ivuxolimab. The receptor set was obtained from an adult with an advanced solid tumor such as melanoma, head and neck, liver or kidney cancer.

The chain recombines TRBV4-2 with TRBJ2-1, with 8 bases lining up with TRBD2. CDR3 length: 16 amino acids. Germline CDR1 is LGHNA and CDR2 is YNFKEQ. V shed 0 bases and J 3 bases; nucleotides not matched to a gene: 4. The CDR3 nucleotides are TGTGCCAGCAGCCAAGAGACGGGAGGGTTCTACAATGAGCAGTTCTTC. This sequence encodes CASSQETGGFYNEQFF.

The genes are TRBV7-3 and TRBJ2-7; D remains ambiguous. CDR1 and CDR2 from the germline V gene are SGHTA and FQGTGA. V dropped 3 bases and J dropped 5 bases, with 8 bases sitting between them. CDR3 size: 12 residues. The CDR3 sequence is CASSFLGDEQYF. The CDR3 DNA follows: TGTGCCAGCAGCTTTCTTGGGGACGAGCAGTACTTC.

The V call is TRBV19, the J call TRBJ1-1; D remains unclear. In germline, CDR1 is LNHDA, CDR2 SQIVND (reference sequence). The CDR3 length is 13 residues. V dropped 5 bases and J dropped 2 bases, with 9 bases sitting between them. CDR3 sequence: CASSLGGNTEAFF. CDR3 nucleotide sequence: TGTGCCAGTAGTTTAGGCGGCAACACTGAAGCTTTCTTT.

The rearrangement links TRBV6-4 to TRBJ2-3, with TRBD2 identical over 8 bases. The germline V gene has CDR1 MRHNA and CDR2 SNTAGT. The CDR3 runs 15 residues. Trimming took 3 bases from V and 3 from J; bases not matched to a gene: 5. The CDR3 loop reads CASSDNGGATDTQYF. In nucleotides, the CDR3 is TGTGCCAGCAGTGATAACGGGGGGGCGACAGATACGCAGTATTTT.

The rearrangement uses TRBV27 and TRBJ1-5, with TRBD1 as a possible D gene (6 bases). V lost 0 bases to trimming and J lost 2 bases, with 20 bases between them. The germline V gene has CDR1 MNHEY and CDR2 SMNVEV (reference sequence). The CDR3 contains 19 residues. CDR3 nucleotide sequence: TGTGCCAGCAGTTTATCCTTGGGACATCTGTCCTTAGGCAATCAGCCCCAGCATTTT. This gives the protein CASSLSLGHLSLGNQPQHF.

V and J are TRBV2 and TRBJ1-4; unclear D gene. The CDR3 totals 15 residues. In germline, CDR1 is SNHLY, CDR2 FYNNEI. V was trimmed by 7 bases and J by 7 bases, leaving 19 bases between them. The CDR3 nucleotides are TGTGCCAGCATGGGCGGCGCAGAACTAAGTGAAAAACTGTTTTTT. This gives the protein CASMGGAELSEKLFF.

The chain recombines TRBV4-1 with TRBJ1-3; D uncertain. The germline V and J ends were trimmed by 3 bases and 3 bases, with 6 bases remaining between them. In germline, CDR1 is MGHRA, CDR2 YSYEKL. The CDR3 totals 13 residues. CDR3 in amino acids: CASSQGNGNTIYF. The CDR3 nucleotides are TGCGCCAGCAGCCAGGGGAATGGAAACACCATATATTTT.

The rearrangement links TRBV14 to TRBJ1-5; TRBD1 matches at 8 bases. Germline V gives CDR1 SGHDN, CDR2 FVKESK. The CDR3 has 15 amino acids. The V and J ends lost 1 base and 5 bases, in that order; junction bases with no gene match: 4. This CDR3 is CASSQGQGRHQPQHF. For the CDR3, the DNA is TGTGCCAGCAGCCAAGGACAGGGGCGCCATCAGCCCCAGCATTTT.

The V call is TRBV7-3, the J call TRBJ2-7, with 10 bases matching TRBD1. The germline gives CDR1 SGHTA, CDR2 FQGTGA. Trimming cost V 6 bases and J 5 bases; bases outside gene matches: 7. The CDR3 is made up of 14 amino acids. The CDR3 reads CASSTGTGVHEQYF. DNA for the CDR3: TGTGCCAGCAGTACCGGGACAGGGGTCCACGAGCAGTACTTC.